This TCR beta chain was sequenced in a study of tumor-infiltrating lymphocytes in localized non-small cell lung cancer. Produced via immunoSEQ multiplex PCR; TCRdb's table is partial and in-frame only. This sample has about 12,000 clones, with approximately 66% found just once. The CDR3 consists of 15 residues. The ends lost 4 bases at V and 1 base at J; junction bases unmatched: 5. In germline, CDR1 is GTSNPN, CDR2 SVGIG (reference sequence). This clone was counted only a few times. The TCR was taken from a human donor with non-small cell lung cancer. Sequencing was done on a sample of lung tumor tissue. The V call is TRBV30, the J call TRBJ1-5; 9 bases are a match to TRBD1. The CDR3 DNA is TGTGCCTGGAACCCCACAGGGGGCAGCAATCAGCCCCAGCATTTT. This gives the protein CAWNPTGGSNQPQHF.